Described below is a single T cell receptor beta chain sequence and its context. Its specificity is not known. A fixed DNA input of 350 ng was used per bulk PBMC sample. The method was immunoSEQ multiplex PCR; TCRdb's version includes in-frame clones alone and lacks a portion of them. The table lists fewer than 15,000 clones, roughly 89% of them singletons, with approximately 5% in the top ten. The sample comes from a study of blood T cell dynamics during melanoma immunotherapy. V gave up 3 bases and J gave up 3 bases, with 6 bases separating them. The CDR3 is 13 residues long. Germline CDR1 reads MNHEY; CDR2 reads SMNVEV (reference sequence). Overall study results and limits: Clones driving repertoire changes may be melanoma-specific or general immune activation.

Time point in this sample: week 3, after first cycle of checkpoint inhibitor. The receptor's source is a human donor with melanoma. The V and J genes are TRBV27 and TRBJ1-3; a possible D gene is TRBD1 (5 bases). The material sequenced was blood, taken from a patient treated with checkpoint blockade. The CDR3 loop reads CASSFQGGNTIYF. In DNA, the CDR3 is TGTGCCAGCAGTTTTCAGGGTGGAAACACCATATATTTT.